This entry features one TCR beta chain sequence. Its antigen is not identified. This record belongs to a study of cytomegalovirus exposure and HLA in healthy donors. Findings of the study overall: Specificity for CMV antigens was confirmed in vitro for a few of the CMV-associated chains. The study listed roughly 160 cytomegalovirus-associated TCR beta chains.

Here immunoSEQ multiplex PCR was the method, and the copy in TCRdb shows in-frame clones only, minus some. Among tens of thousands of clones, approximately 93% were seen once, and the ten largest hold about 1.4%. There are 12 residues in the CDR3. V lost 1 base and J lost 5, with 5 bases in between. Germline lookup yields CDR1 SGHVS and CDR2 FQNEAQ. The chain employs TRBV7-8 and TRBJ1-2, with unresolved D. Sequenced sample: PBMCs. The source of this sequence is a man aged 18 to 30 in good health and CMV-seropositive. CDR3: CASSLGQYGYTF. For the CDR3, the DNA is TGTGCCAGCAGCTTAGGACAATATGGCTACACCTTC.